Sequencing of this TCR beta chain was carried out in a study of CD8+ T cells in alopecia areata. The CDR3 totals 14 residues. Germline CDR1 and CDR2: MNHNS and SASEGT. The V gene lost 1 base and the J gene lost 9 bases, with 13 bases spanning the gap. RNA was extracted and reverse transcribed into cDNA as the sequencing template. The table came from immunoSEQ multiplex PCR; TCRdb's copy has only in-frame clones and leaves some out. This repertoire shows 150,000 or so clones, around 57% found once; its top ten account for about 4.9%. The chain employs TRBV6-1 and TRBJ2-1, with unresolved D. This clonotype was sampled from a human donor in good health. The sample comprised CD4+ T cells sorted from blood. CDR3 nucleotides: TGTGCCAGCAGTGAAGTGGGCGCCGTCGGTGAGCAGTTCTTC. It codes for CASSEVGAVGEQFF.